The sequence of this T cell receptor beta chain was determined in a study of T cells in Graves' hyperthyroidism and ophthalmopathy. RNA transcripts served as the template for amplifying TCR beta CDR3 regions. The HTBI primer set served for first-round RT-PCR of the TCR CDR3. A single record per CDR3 protein comes from TCRdb applying MiXCR to the multiplex PCR reads. The table shows hundreds of thousands of distinct CDR3 sequences, with around 42% occurring only once. Aged 18 to 65, the patients had hyperthyroidism that was newly diagnosed and had lasted under 2 months. Exclusion of patients followed from uncontrolled infection, other autoimmune disease, pregnancy or lactation. Clinicians diagnosed patients from clinical symptoms, serum thyroxine and TRAb, thyroid ultrasound and orbital computed tomography. This clonotype was seen ten or more times. This receptor was identified in a woman aged 18-29 years with Graves' hyperthyroidism. Sequencing was carried out using peripheral blood or thyroid tissue (not recorded which).

The CDR3 nucleotides are TGTGCCAGCAGCTTAGAGGGTTCACCCCTCCACTTT. It codes for CASSLEGSPLHF. This chain uses TRBV7-9 with TRBJ1-6, with unresolved D. V lost 1 base, J lost 9 bases, and 4 bases lay in between. This CDR3 region has 12 residues. The V gene's germline CDR1 is SEHNR and CDR2 FQNEAQ (reference sequence).